This T cell receptor beta chain was identified in a study of shared clonotypes between healthy human individuals. Study-wide results and caveats: On the whole, naive subsets had larger estimated richness than memory subsets had. Rarefaction analysis demonstrated incomplete sorted-subset sequencing notwithstanding large depth.

About this clone: Its antigen is not known.

Cells designated naive CD8 were CD45RO-negative and were positively selected for CCR7, with terminally differentiated effector memory CD45RA+ cells excluded. The V gene lost 9 bases and the J gene lost 4 bases, with 15 bases spanning the gap. CDR1 and CDR2 (germline): LNHDA, SQIVND (reference sequence). The CDR3 runs to 14 residues. Data came from immunoSEQ multiplex PCR; TCRdb stores just in-frame clones and leaves some out. The sample gives approximately 2,000,000 clones, 90% to 95% of which show up once; around 1.7% is in the top ten. The J gene is TRBJ1-4, the V gene TRBV19; TRBD1 might be the D (5 bases). The sample was naive CD8+ T cells from PBMCs. The source is a young man in good health. Some clones in this sample may be carry-over from other donors' samples. The CDR3 region has the DNA TGTGCCAGCTCTACTGGGACCCTTAATGAAAAACTGTTTTTT. Translated: CASSTGTLNEKLFF. Variable domain in full (rest from reference TRBV19 and TRBJ1-4): DGGITQSPKYLFRKEGQNVTLSCEQNLNHDAMYWYRQDPGQGLRLIYYSQIVNDFQKGDIAEGYSVSREKKESFPLTVTSAQKNPTAFYLCASSTGTLNEKLFFGSGTQLSVL.